This TCR beta chain comes out of a study of CD8 T cells in Susac syndrome. This clonotype appeared once. Its antigen is as yet unknown. RNA in amounts of roughly 0.45 to 1 ug was reverse transcribed with random hexamers. Amplification of the TCR beta CDR3 was carried out by immunoSEQ multiplex PCR, which spanned a total of 54 Vbeta and 13 Jbeta segments. From the immunoSEQ multiplex PCR reads, TCRdb called clonotypes with MiXCR, one entry per CDR3 protein. The sample shows under 90,000 distinct CDR3 sequences, 93% of them seen only once. Germline V lookup: CDR1 PRHDT, CDR2 FYEKMQ (reference sequence). The CDR3 spans 14 residues. Trimming stripped 0 bases from V and 8 bases from J, with 13 bases between. Peripheral blood CD8+ and CD4+ T cells were profiled by TCR beta sequencing. The study's findings and limits: Clonal expansion was absent from the CD4+ T cell repertoires in Susac syndrome.

The V and J genes are TRBV13 and TRBJ1-2; D remains ambiguous. This TCR was recovered from a human donor with Susac syndrome. Source material: CD4+ T cells from PBMCs. CDR3 loop: CASSLGRQLKGYTF. The CDR3 bases are TGTGCCAGCAGCTTAGGGAGACAACTGAAAGGCTACACCTTC.